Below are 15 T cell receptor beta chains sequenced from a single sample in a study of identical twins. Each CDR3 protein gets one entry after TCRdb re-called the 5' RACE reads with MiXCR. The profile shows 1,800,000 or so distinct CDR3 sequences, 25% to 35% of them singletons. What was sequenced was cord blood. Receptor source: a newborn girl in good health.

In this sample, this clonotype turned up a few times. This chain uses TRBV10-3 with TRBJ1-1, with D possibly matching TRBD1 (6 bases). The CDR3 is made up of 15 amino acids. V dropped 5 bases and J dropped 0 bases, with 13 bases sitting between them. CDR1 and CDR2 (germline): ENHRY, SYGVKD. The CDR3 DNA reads TGTGCCATCAGTTCCTCGGACAGTATGAACACTGAAGCTTTCTTT. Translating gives CAISSSDSMNTEAFF.

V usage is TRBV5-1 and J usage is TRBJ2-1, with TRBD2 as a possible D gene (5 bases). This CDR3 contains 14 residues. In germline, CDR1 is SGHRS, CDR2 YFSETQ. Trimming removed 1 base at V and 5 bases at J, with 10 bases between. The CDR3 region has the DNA TGCGCCAGCAGCTTGCTGGACTTGGACAATGAGCAGTTCTTC. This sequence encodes CASSLLDLDNEQFF.

This CDR3 reads CASSFLGELFF. The CDR3 DNA follows: TGTGCCAGCAGTTTCCTGGGGGAGCTGTTTTTT. The V call is TRBV6-6, the J call TRBJ2-2; unclear D gene. The V gene's germline CDR1 is MNHNY and CDR2 SVGAGI (reference sequence). The CDR3 contains 11 residues. The ends were cut back, 4 bases at V and 8 bases at J, with 5 bases in the middle.

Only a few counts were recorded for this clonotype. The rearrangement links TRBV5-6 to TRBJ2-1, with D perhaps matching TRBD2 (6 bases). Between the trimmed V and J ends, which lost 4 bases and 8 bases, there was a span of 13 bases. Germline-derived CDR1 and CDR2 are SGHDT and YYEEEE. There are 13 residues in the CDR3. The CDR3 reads CASSAGPRDEQFF. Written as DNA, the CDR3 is TGTGCCAGCAGCGCGGGACCTCGGGATGAGCAGTTCTTC.

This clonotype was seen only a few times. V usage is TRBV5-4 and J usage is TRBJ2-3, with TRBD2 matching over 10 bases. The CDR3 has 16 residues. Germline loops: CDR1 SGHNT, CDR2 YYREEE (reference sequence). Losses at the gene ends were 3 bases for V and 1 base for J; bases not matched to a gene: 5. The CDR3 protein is CASSSLAGEGTDTQYF. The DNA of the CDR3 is TGTGCCAGCAGCTCGCTAGCGGGAGAAGGCACAGATACGCAGTATTTT.

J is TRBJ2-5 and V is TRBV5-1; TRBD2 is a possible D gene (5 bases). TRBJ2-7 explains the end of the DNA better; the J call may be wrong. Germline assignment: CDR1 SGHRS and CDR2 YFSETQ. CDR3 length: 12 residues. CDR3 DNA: TGCGCCAGCACTAGCTCTTCATACGAGCAGTACTTC. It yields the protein CASTSSSYEQYF.

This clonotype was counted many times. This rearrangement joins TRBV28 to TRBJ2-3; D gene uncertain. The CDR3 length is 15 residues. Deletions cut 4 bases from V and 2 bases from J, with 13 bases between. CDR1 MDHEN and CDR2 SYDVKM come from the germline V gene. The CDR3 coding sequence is TGTGCCAGCAGTTCGGGCTCCGTAGACACAGATACGCAGTATTTT. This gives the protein CASSSGSVDTDTQYF.

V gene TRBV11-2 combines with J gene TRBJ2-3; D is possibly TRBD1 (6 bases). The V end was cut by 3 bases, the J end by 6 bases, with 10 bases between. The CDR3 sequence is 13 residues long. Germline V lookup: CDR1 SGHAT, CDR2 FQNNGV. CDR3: CASSFNRGDTQYF. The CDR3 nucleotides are TGTGCCAGCAGCTTTAATAGGGGGGATACGCAGTATTTT.

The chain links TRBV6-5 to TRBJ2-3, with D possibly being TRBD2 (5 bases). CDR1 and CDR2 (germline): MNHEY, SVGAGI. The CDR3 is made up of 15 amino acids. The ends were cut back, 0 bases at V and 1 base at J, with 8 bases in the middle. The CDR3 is CASSYSLGGTDTQYF. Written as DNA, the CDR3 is TGTGCCAGCAGTTACTCCCTCGGGGGCACAGATACGCAGTATTTT.

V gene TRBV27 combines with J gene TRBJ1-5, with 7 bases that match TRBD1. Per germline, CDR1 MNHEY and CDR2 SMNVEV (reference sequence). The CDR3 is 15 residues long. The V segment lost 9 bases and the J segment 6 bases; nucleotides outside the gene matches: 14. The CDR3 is CASGRDSQFSQPQHF. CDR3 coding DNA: TGTGCCAGTGGGAGGGACAGCCAATTTAGTCAGCCCCAGCATTTT.

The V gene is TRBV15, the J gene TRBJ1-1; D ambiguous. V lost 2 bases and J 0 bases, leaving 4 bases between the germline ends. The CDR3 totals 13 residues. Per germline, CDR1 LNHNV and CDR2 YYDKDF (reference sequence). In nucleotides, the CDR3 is TGTGCCACCAGCAGACAAATGAACACTGAAGCTTTCTTT. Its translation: CATSRQMNTEAFF. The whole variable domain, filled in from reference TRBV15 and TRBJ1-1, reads DAMVIQNPRYQVTQFGKPVTLSCSQTLNHNVMYWYQQKSSQAPKLLFHYYDKDFNNEADTPDNFQSRRPNTSFCFLDIRSPGLGDTAMYLCATSRQMNTEAFFGQGTRLTVV.

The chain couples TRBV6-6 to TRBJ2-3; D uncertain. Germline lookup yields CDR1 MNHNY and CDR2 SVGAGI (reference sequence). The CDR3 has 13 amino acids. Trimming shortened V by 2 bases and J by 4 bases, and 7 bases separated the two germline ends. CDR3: CASSYPPADTQYF. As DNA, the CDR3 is TGTGCCAGCAGTTACCCACCCGCAGATACGCAGTATTTT.

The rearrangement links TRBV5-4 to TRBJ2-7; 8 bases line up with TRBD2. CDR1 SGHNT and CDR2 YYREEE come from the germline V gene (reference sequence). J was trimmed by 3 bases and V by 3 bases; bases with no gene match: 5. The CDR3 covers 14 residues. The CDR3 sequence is CASSSGAGDYEQYF. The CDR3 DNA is TGTGCCAGCAGCTCGGGAGCGGGAGACTACGAGCAGTACTTC.

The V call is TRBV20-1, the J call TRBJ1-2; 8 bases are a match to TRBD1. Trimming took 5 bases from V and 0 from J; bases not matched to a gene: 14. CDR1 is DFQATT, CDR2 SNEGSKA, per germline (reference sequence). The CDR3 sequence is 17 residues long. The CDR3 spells CSAARRGPGGANYGYTF. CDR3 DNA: TGCAGTGCTGCCCGCAGGGGGCCAGGGGGAGCTAACTATGGCTACACCTTC.

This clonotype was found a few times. Here the CDR3 reads CASSLPGTHNEQYF. Written as DNA, the CDR3 is TGTGCCAGCAGCCTACCTGGGACCCACAATGAGCAGTACTTC. The chain is built from TRBV7-9 and TRBJ2-1; D may correspond to TRBD1 or TRBD2 (5 bases each). The end of the DNA aligns better with TRBJ2-7, so the J call may be wrong. The germline gives CDR1 SEHNR, CDR2 FQNEAQ (reference sequence). The CDR3 runs to 14 residues.